This TCR beta chain was captured by sequencing in a study of post-analysis software for immune sequencing data. Study-level points and caveats: The study found significantly lower normalized Chao1 diversity in multiple sclerosis patients than in controls. Five or six TRBV segments, TRBV5-6, TRBV5-1 and TRBV20-1 among them, were found more frequent in patients than controls.

Trimming removed 6 bases at V and 4 bases at J, with 15 bases between. This CDR3 has 14 amino acids. The germline gives CDR1 MNHNY, CDR2 SVGAGI (reference sequence). This clonotype came up once. Its antigen is as yet unknown. Unique-molecular-identifier-tagged TCR beta cDNA libraries were used. Each CDR3 protein is one row after TCRdb ran MiXCR on the PCR reads. The sample yields around 250,000 distinct CDR3 sequences, less than 40% seen once. Material: blood. The receptor's source is a girl aged 10 to 17 with multiple sclerosis. The V call is TRBV6-6, the J call TRBJ1-2, with D maybe TRBD1 (5 bases). CDR3 residues: CASRPSRDGYGYTF. CDR3 in DNA: TGTGCCAGCAGGCCCTCCAGGGATGGCTATGGCTACACCTTC.